Presented here are 2 T cell receptor beta chains from one specimen sequenced in a study of CD8 T cells in Susac syndrome. With random hexamers, 0.5 to 1 ug RNA was reverse transcribed. Each CDR3 protein gets one entry after TCRdb re-called the immunoSEQ multiplex PCR reads with MiXCR. The table shows some 120,000 distinct CDR3 sequences, with 80% to 95% occurring only once. The sequenced material came from CD4+ T cells from PBMCs. These TCRs come from a human donor in good health.

The chain joins TRBV5-1 to TRBJ1-2; TRBD1 might be the D (6 bases). V gave up 4 bases and J gave up 4 bases, with 23 bases separating them. This CDR3 contains 17 residues. The germline V gene encodes CDR1 SGHRS and CDR2 YFSETQ. Here the CDR3 DNA reads TGCGCCAGCAGCAAAGGCGATCGAGGGCAGGGGACCTATGGCTACACCTTC. This codes for CASSKGDRGQGTYGYTF. Variable domain in full (rest from reference TRBV5-1 and TRBJ1-2): KAGVTQTPRYLIKTRGQQVTLSCSPISGHRSVSWYQQTPGQGLQFLFEYFSETQRNKGNFPGRFSGRQFSNSRSEMNVSTLELGDSALYLCASSKGDRGQGTYGYTFGSGTRLTVV.

For this clonotype: It is unclear where the CDR3 begins or ends on the DNA, so no DNA is shown, and the CDR3 is as TCRdb lists it. The rearrangement links TRBV12-3 or TRBV12-4 to TRBJ2-1; the table's TRBD1 call for D was not verified on the DNA. The CDR3 extends over 17 residues, inclusive of both ends. CDR3 loop: CASSSSGPLSSYNEQFF.